This T cell receptor (beta chain) is drawn from a study of cytomegalovirus exposure and HLA in healthy donors. PCR employed 60 Vbeta and 13 Jbeta primers. Profiling relied on immunoSEQ multiplex PCR, and the TCRdb table lists in-frame clones only, not all of them. Found here are tens of thousands of clones; the top ten clones hold 2.7%. Overall study results and limits: In a later analysis, a missense DCLRE1C variant was linked to TCR beta V- and J-gene trimming. Reports showed the classifier diagnosing cytomegalovirus status with high specificity and sensitivity. Three chains linked to CMV were shown in vitro to be specific for CMV antigens.

Regarding this clone: Its antigen is as yet unknown.

This CDR3 contains 13 residues. Between the trimmed V and J ends, which lost 3 bases and 5 bases, there was a span of 10 bases. Per germline, CDR1 SNHLY and CDR2 FYNNEI. This receptor was taken from a man aged 35-49 years in good health and CMV-seronegative. Sequencing was carried out using PBMCs. The rearrangement joins TRBV2 to TRBJ1-1, with a tentative D call TRBD1 (6 bases). This CDR3 reads CASSEQGRTEAFF. Written as DNA, the CDR3 is TGTGCCAGCAGTGAGCAGGGGCGAACTGAAGCTTTCTTT.